These T cell receptor beta chains were read from a single sample in a study of blood T cell repertoires in COVID-19. Here immunoSEQ multiplex PCR was the method, and the copy in TCRdb shows in-frame clones only, minus some. The sample has some 250,000 clones, 90% to 95% seen once. Sequenced material: PBMCs or T cells enriched from blood (not recorded which). Every receptor here comes from a human donor in a cohort exposed to, infected with or recovered from COVID-19 (not recorded which). The donor label of this sample is uncertain. Each CDR3 is given with its conserved first and last residue. The D gene is left open where the match is weak. Only part of the rows carry a size: once, few, many, or a class if the clone is expanded.

J | D | size | V | CDR3 | DNA
TRBJ1-1 | NA | NA | TRBV19 | CASSKRTFERNTEAFF | TGTGCCAGTAGTAAAAGGACTTTTGAGAGGAACACTGAAGCTTTCTTT
TRBJ1-5 | NA | NA | TRBV19 | CASAQGWGNQPQHF | TGTGCCAGTGCACAGGGCTGGGGCAATCAGCCCCAGCATTTT
TRBJ1-4 | NA | NA | TRBV4-2 | CASSQGGDEKLFF | TGTGCCAGCAGCCAGGGAGGGGATGAAAAACTGTTTTTT
TRBJ2-7 | NA | NA | TRBV30 | CAWADSSYEQYF | TGTGCCTGGGCTGACAGTTCCTACGAGCAGTACTTC
TRBJ2-3 | NA | NA | TRBV29-1 | CSVVLPRGTDTQYF | TGCAGCGTTGTCCTACCACGCGGCACAGATACGCAGTATTTT
TRBJ1-1 | NA | NA | TRBV5-5 | CASSHLQANTEAFF | TGTGCCAGCAGCCACCTACAGGCGAACACTGAAGCTTTCTTT
TRBJ1-2 | TRBD1 | NA | TRBV5-6 | CASSILRGVIYGYTF | TGTGCCAGCAGCATTCTCAGGGGGGTGATCTATGGCTACACCTTC
TRBJ2-3 | TRBD2 | NA | TRBV7-2 | CASSLGAGGADTQYF | TGTGCCAGCAGCTTAGGGGCGGGGGGCGCAGATACGCAGTATTTT
TRBJ2-1 | TRBD2 | NA | TRBV3-1/TRBV3-2 | CASSLERAGGYNEQFF | TGTGCCAGCAGCTTAGAACGGGCGGGGGGTTACAATGAGCAGTTCTTC
TRBJ1-1 | NA | once | TRBV5-1 | CASSLEAGRYTEAFF | TGCGCCAGCAGCTTGGAGGCAGGTCGGTACACTGAAGCTTTCTTT
TRBJ2-7 | NA | NA | TRBV9 | CASSPRDSRAYEQYF | TGTGCCAGCAGCCCTCGTGATTCGAGGGCCTACGAGCAGTACTTC
TRBJ2-1 | TRBD1 | NA | TRBV2 | CASQGTGHEQFF | TGTGCCAGCCAGGGGACAGGCCATGAGCAGTTCTTC
TRBJ2-2 | NA | NA | TRBV5-1 | CASSLAERGATGELFF | TGCGCCAGCAGCTTGGCCGAAAGGGGCGCTACCGGGGAGCTGTTTTTT
TRBJ2-2 | NA | NA | TRBV9 | CASTGSGDTGELFF | TGTGCCAGCACAGGTAGCGGAGACACCGGGGAGCTGTTTTTT
TRBJ2-1 | NA | once | TRBV11-2 | CASRAVASYNEQFF | TGTGCCAGCAGGGCAGTAGCGTCATACAATGAGCAGTTCTTC
TRBJ1-6 | NA | NA | TRBV5-5 | CASSLQGGNNSPLHF | TGTGCCAGCAGCTTACAGGGAGGGAATAATTCACCCCTCCACTTT
TRBJ1-5 | NA | NA | TRBV25-1 | CASSAIEGPQHF | TGTGCCAGCAGTGCCATCGAGGGGCCCCAGCATTTT
TRBJ2-7 | TRBD1 | NA | TRBV11-2 | CASRLAGQGAWEQYF | TGTGCCAGCAGGCTGGCCGGACAGGGGGCTTGGGAGCAGTACTTC
TRBJ2-1 | NA | NA | TRBV6-5 | CASRRLLAGIHEQFF | TGTGCCAGCAGAAGACTTCTGGCAGGGATCCATGAGCAGTTCTTC
TRBJ2-1 | NA | NA | TRBV9 | CASSVVQGNEQFF | TGTGCCAGCAGCGTCGTTCAGGGAAATGAGCAGTTCTTC
TRBJ1-5 | NA | NA | TRBV28 | CASSTLGLDNQPQHF | TGTGCCAGCAGTACCCTTGGACTGGACAATCAGCCCCAGCATTTT
TRBJ1-6 | NA | NA | TRBV10-3 | CAISVRGGEQLNSPLHF | TGTGCCATCAGTGTACGTGGAGGCGAACAGCTTAATTCACCCCTCCACTTT
TRBJ1-2 | TRBD1 | once | TRBV6-1 | CASSDPGQALNYGYTF | TGTGCCAGCAGTGATCCTGGACAGGCCCTTAACTATGGCTACACCTTC
TRBJ1-2 | NA | NA | TRBV21-1 | CASSKNKKGQGYRGYTF | TGTGCCAGCAGCAAAAATAAGAAAGGCCAGGGGTATCGTGGCTACACCTTC
TRBJ2-5 | TRBD2 | once | TRBV6-5 | CASRSSGGPQETQYF | TGTGCCAGCAGGAGTAGCGGGGGACCTCAAGAGACCCAGTACTTC
TRBJ2-7 | TRBD1 | NA | TRBV7-8 | CASSFYGQEAYEQYF | TGTGCCAGCAGCTTCTACGGACAGGAAGCCTACGAGCAGTACTTC
TRBJ2-5 | NA | NA | TRBV24-1 | CATSDRSGGAIQETQYF | TGTGCCACCAGTGATCGTTCTGGTGGGGCAATCCAAGAGACCCAGTACTTC
TRBJ1-2 | NA | NA | TRBV5-1 | CASSLEAGVYGYTF | TGCGCCAGCAGCTTGGAGGCAGGGGTATATGGCTACACCTTC
TRBJ2-3 | NA | NA | TRBV6-1 | CASSEAGGSGADTQYF | TGTGCCAGCAGTGAAGCGGGGGGTTCTGGCGCAGATACGCAGTATTTT
TRBJ2-4 | NA | NA | TRBV11-2 | CASRAARAKNIQYF | TGTGCCAGCAGGGCGGCTAGAGCCAAAAACATTCAGTACTTC
TRBJ2-3 | NA | NA | TRBV2 | CASRRGDTQYF | TGTGCCAGCAGGAGGGGGGATACGCAGTATTTT
TRBJ2-5 | TRBD2 | NA | TRBV5-1 | CASSLDVAGGLETQYF | TGCGCCAGCAGCTTGGACGTAGCGGGGGGGCTAGAGACCCAGTACTTC
TRBJ2-7 | TRBD1 | NA | TRBV29-1 | CSVEGVGTESYEQYF | TGCAGCGTTGAAGGCGTCGGGACAGAATCCTACGAGCAGTACTTC
TRBJ1-1 | TRBD1 | NA | TRBV19 | CASSALQGKAFF | TGTGCCAGTAGTGCGCTACAGGGGAAAGCTTTCTTT
TRBJ2-7 | TRBD2 | NA | TRBV4-1 | CASSPQGVLLAGGSSYEQYF | TGCGCCAGCAGCCCCCAAGGAGTACTACTAGCGGGGGGAAGCTCCTACGAGCAGTACTTC
TRBJ1-2 | NA | NA | TRBV7-2 | CASSPDRYYGYTF | TGTGCCAGCAGCCCGGACAGATACTATGGCTACACCTTC
TRBJ2-2 | NA | NA | TRBV5-4 | CASSLETVNTGELFF | TGTGCCAGCAGCTTGGAGACAGTAAACACCGGGGAGCTGTTTTTT
TRBJ2-3 | NA | NA | TRBV5-1 | CASSPPGSTDTQYF | TGCGCCAGCAGCCCACCGGGGAGCACAGATACGCAGTATTTT
TRBJ1-6 | NA | few | TRBV30 | CAWSVTAAYNSPLHF | TGTGCCTGGAGTGTAACAGCTGCCTATAATTCACCCCTCCACTTT
TRBJ1-2 | TRBD1 | NA | TRBV6-5 | CASSYAGQKNYGYTF | TGTGCCAGCAGTTACGCGGGACAGAAGAACTATGGCTACACCTTC
TRBJ2-2 | TRBD2 | NA | TRBV19 | CATRGLVRSGELFF | TGTGCCACCCGAGGACTAGTTCGCTCCGGGGAGCTGTTTTTT
TRBJ2-2 | NA | NA | TRBV27 | CASSAAFGSTGELFF | TGTGCCAGCAGTGCGGCCTTCGGGAGCACCGGGGAGCTGTTTTTT
TRBJ2-7 | NA | once | TRBV6-5 | CASRHSTGTSYEQYF | TGTGCCAGCAGACACTCGACAGGTACCTCCTACGAGCAGTACTTC
TRBJ1-4 | NA | NA | TRBV25-1 | CASSVQGSNEKLFF | TGTGCCAGCAGTGTCCAGGGTTCTAATGAAAAACTGTTTTTT
TRBJ1-1 | TRBD1 | NA | TRBV29-1 | CSGQGSTEAFF | TGCAGCGGACAGGGAAGCACTGAAGCTTTCTTT
TRBJ2-7 | NA | NA | TRBV9 | CASSPSGYEQYF | TGTGCCAGCAGCCCCTCGGGCTACGAGCAGTACTTC
TRBJ2-2 | NA | NA | TRBV19 | CASSIEGTENTGELFF | TGTGCCAGTAGTATAGAAGGAACAGAGAACACCGGGGAGCTGTTTTTT
TRBJ2-3 | NA | NA | TRBV7-2 | CASSLARRGGDTQYF | TGTGCCAGCAGCTTAGCGAGGAGGGGAGGAGATACGCAGTATTTT
TRBJ1-4 | NA | NA | TRBV11-2 | CASSAQTGTNEKLFF | TGTGCCAGCAGCGCGCAGACAGGAACTAATGAAAAACTGTTTTTT
TRBJ2-5 | TRBD1 | NA | TRBV19 | CASSIPGGSPQETQYF | TGTGCCAGTAGTATCCCAGGGGGCTCCCCCCAAGAGACCCAGTACTTC
TRBJ1-6 | TRBD1 | NA | TRBV12-5 | CASGLARVGGKNSPLHF | TGTGCTAGTGGTTTAGCAAGGGTAGGGGGCAAGAATTCACCCCTCCACTTT
TRBJ1-2 | NA | NA | TRBV6-4 | CASRQGPGYGYTF | TGTGCCAGCAGGCAGGGGCCCGGGTATGGCTACACCTTC
TRBJ2-1 | TRBD2 | NA | TRBV5-5 | CASSFVAGGFNEQFF | TGTGCCAGCAGCTTCGTAGCGGGGGGCTTCAATGAGCAGTTCTTC
TRBJ2-5 | NA | NA | TRBV5-1 | CASSLGTVGETQYF | TGCGCCAGCAGCTTGGGGACAGTTGGCGAGACCCAGTACTTC
TRBJ1-6 | NA | NA | TRBV7-2 | CASSPRPGQNNSPLHF | TGTGCCAGCAGCCCGAGGCCGGGACAAAATAATTCACCCCTCCACTTT
TRBJ2-7 | TRBD1 | NA | TRBV9 | CASSVGTGITYEQYF | TGTGCCAGCAGCGTGGGGACAGGGATAACCTACGAGCAGTACTTC
TRBJ1-4 | TRBD1 | few | TRBV2 | CASSSTGVVEKLFF | TGTGCCAGCAGTTCTACAGGGGTAGTTGAAAAACTGTTTTTT
TRBJ2-3 | NA | NA | TRBV9 | CASSPRLGSRTDTQYF | TGTGCCAGCAGCCCTCGGCTAGGATCCCGCACAGATACGCAGTATTTT
TRBJ2-7 | TRBD1 | NA | TRBV27 | CASPVDRRWYEQYF | TGTGCCAGCCCCGTGGACAGGCGGTGGTACGAGCAGTACTTC
TRBJ2-7 | NA | NA | TRBV6-2/TRBV6-3 | CASSYSGTYEQYF | TGTGCCAGCAGTTACTCCGGGACTTACGAGCAGTACTTC